Listed below are T cell receptor beta chains from one sample, sequenced in a study of response to subunit inactivated influenza vaccine. TCRdb fed the RT-PCR reads into MiXCR, producing one record per CDR3 protein. Of roughly 710,000 distinct CDR3 sequences listed, 14% are singletons. This specimen was PBMCs from blood, taken 14 days before vaccination. These receptors all come from a man in his fifties or sixties who received an inactivated influenza vaccine. The CDR3 runs from the conserved cysteine through the conserved F or W. The D gene is left open where the match is weak. Not every row has a clone size; where given, it reads once, few, many or a size class.

V gene,D gene,J gene,clone size,CDR3 DNA,CDR3 protein
TRBV30,NA,TRBJ1-5,few,TGTGCCTGGAGTGCGGGCAATCAGCCCCAGCATTTT,CAWSAGNQPQHF
TRBV24-1,NA,TRBJ2-3,NA,TGTGCCACCAGTGCCCAGCTCACAGATACGCAGTATTTT,CATSAQLTDTQYF
TRBV24-1,NA,TRBJ2-3,NA,TGTGCCACCAGTCATCCCCCCCCAAGCCCAGATACGCAGTATTTT,CATSHPPPSPDTQYF
TRBV5-1,NA,TRBJ2-3,few,TGCGCCAGCAGCGTGGACGTACCCGCAGATACGCAGTATTTT,CASSVDVPADTQYF
TRBV5-1,NA,TRBJ2-6,few,TGCGCCAGCAGCTTGGGACAGGTTCTAAGCTCTGGGGCCAACGTCCTGACTTTC,CASSLGQVLSSGANVLTF
TRBV27,TRBD1,TRBJ1-1,NA,TGTGCCAGCAGGCTACGGGGACAGCACACTGAAGCTTTCTTT,CASRLRGQHTEAFF
TRBV28,NA,TRBJ2-7,NA,TGTGCCAGCAGTTTAGAGACGGGGATCTACGAGCAGTACTTC,CASSLETGIYEQYF
TRBV5-1,TRBD1,TRBJ2-5,NA,TGCGCCAGCAGCGTGGGGGTCCGGACAGGGGGACAAGAGACCCAGTACTTC,CASSVGVRTGGQETQYF
TRBV12-3/TRBV12-4,NA,TRBJ1-1,few,TGTGCCAGCAGTGAGACAGGCTGGAACACTGAAGCTTTCTTT,CASSETGWNTEAFF
TRBV28,NA,TRBJ2-1,NA,TGTGCCAGCAGTCCGACTCGTAAGGGGGTGTCGGATGAGCAGTTCTTC,CASSPTRKGVSDEQFF
TRBV25-1,NA,TRBJ1-3,NA,TGTGCCAGCAGTGACTGGACAATATCTGGAAACACCATATATTTT,CASSDWTISGNTIYF